Listed below are T cell receptor beta chains from one sample, sequenced in a study of T cell repertoires in cytomegalovirus infection. In TCRdb, the reads were re-called with MiXCR into one record per CDR3 protein. The sample gives hundreds of thousands of distinct CDR3 sequences, approximately 42% of which show up once; 40% to 50% is in the top ten. These TCRs are of unknown antigen specificity. The source material was cultured PBMCs, sampled from culture after CMV antigen stimulation. All receptors come from a human donor in good health (CMV status not recorded). Some clones in this sample may be carry-over from other donors' samples. The CDR3 runs from the conserved cysteine through the conserved F or W. The D gene is left open where the match is weak. Clone size is given for some rows only: seen once, a few or many times, or a class if the clone is expanded.

-,-,TRBV5-4,TRBJ1-2,CASSTPVIGYTF,TGTGCCAGCAGCACGCCAGTAATCGGCTACACCTTC
-,few,TRBV19,TRBJ1-1,CASSRIPSGGGSEAFF,TGTGCCAGTAGTCGGATACCCTCTGGGGGAGGATCTGAAGCTTTCTTT
-,-,TRBV2,TRBJ1-2,CASINLNYGYTF,TGTGCCAGCATTAACCTGAACTATGGCTACACCTTC
-,many,TRBV7-2,TRBJ2-2,CASSRASNTGELFF,TGTGCCAGCAGCCGGGCCAGTAACACCGGGGAGCTGTTTTTT
TRBD1,-,TRBV19,TRBJ1-1,CASSIGQGAEAFF,TGTGCCAGTAGTATAGGACAGGGGGCTGAAGCTTTCTTT
TRBD1,-,TRBV6-1,TRBJ2-7,CASPQEDGTALFKQYF,TGTGCCAGCCCGCAAGAGGATGGGACAGCCCTTTTTAAACAGTACTTC
TRBD2,few,TRBV11-2,TRBJ2-5,CASSLGRTSGSDQETQYF,TGTGCCAGCAGCTTAGGGCGGACTAGCGGGAGCGATCAAGAGACCCAGTACTTC
-,-,TRBV12-5,TRBJ2-5,CASGFSLAETQYF,TGTGCTAGTGGTTTCTCCCTTGCGGAGACCCAGTACTTC
-,-,TRBV28,TRBJ2-6,CASSSGPAGANVLTF,TGTGCCAGCAGTTCCGGACCAGCTGGGGCCAACGTCCTGACTTTC
TRBD2,few,TRBV20-1,TRBJ2-1,CSAVSGRPYNEQFF,TGCAGTGCTGTGAGCGGGAGGCCTTACAATGAGCAGTTCTTC
TRBD1,-,TRBV28,TRBJ1-1,CASSYAGGATEAFF,TGTGCCAGCAGTTACGCAGGGGGTGCCACTGAAGCTTTCTTT
-,few,TRBV6-1,TRBJ1-1,CASSTGIRAFF,TGTGCCAGCAGTACAGGAATTAGGGCTTTCTTT
TRBD2,-,TRBV7-2,TRBJ2-3,CASSTRLAGTDTQYF,TGTGCCAGCAGCACCCGACTAGCGGGGACAGATACGCAGTATTTT
TRBD1,few,TRBV7-2,TRBJ1-2,CASSTVRDRDGYTF,TGTGCCAGCAGCACCGTTCGGGACAGGGATGGCTACACCTTC
-,-,TRBV6-8,TRBJ1-1,CASSYSSPLGAGNTEAFF,TGTGCCAGCAGTTACTCGAGCCCCCTAGGGGCGGGGAACACTGAAGCTTTCTTT
TRBD1,many,TRBV7-2,TRBJ1-1,CASSIDRDTEAFF,TGTGCCAGCAGCATAGACAGGGACACTGAAGCTTTCTTT
-,-,TRBV28,TRBJ1-2,CASREQSTNYGYTF,TGTGCCAGCAGGGAGCAGTCAACTAACTATGGCTACACCTTC
-,-,TRBV6-8,TRBJ2-5,CASIPRGRPGETQYF,TGTGCCAGCATCCCACGGGGGCGACCTGGAGAGACCCAGTACTTC
-,-,TRBV20-1,TRBJ1-5,CSSKPDSETGSNQPQHF,TGCAGTAGCAAACCCGACAGTGAAACTGGTAGCAATCAGCCCCAGCATTTT
TRBD1,-,TRBV5-4,TRBJ2-4,CASSPGQAIAKNIQYF,TGTGCCAGCAGCCCGGGACAGGCAATAGCCAAAAACATTCAGTACTTC
TRBD1,many,TRBV2,TRBJ2-1,CASKRQGAGNEQFF,TGTGCCAGCAAGAGACAGGGGGCCGGGAATGAGCAGTTCTTC
-,-,TRBV6-5,TRBJ1-3,CASLSTGSGNTIYF,TGTGCCAGCCTATCTACAGGGTCTGGAAACACCATATATTTT
-,-,TRBV11-2,TRBJ1-2,CASTPRLVEGGGYTF,TGTGCCAGCACCCCCCGGCTCGTCGAGGGGGGTGGCTACACCTTC
-,-,TRBV15,TRBJ1-3,CATSRDKGINTIYF,TGTGCCACCAGCAGAGATAAAGGGATCAACACCATATATTTT
-,-,TRBV25-1,TRBJ2-3,CASSDPGTDTQYF,TGTGCCAGCAGTGATCCGGGCACAGATACGCAGTATTTT
-,-,TRBV4-1,TRBJ2-1,CASSQENRAPNIYNEQFF,TGCGCCAGCAGCCAGGAAAACAGGGCCCCTAATATATACAATGAGCAGTTCTTC
TRBD2,-,TRBV9,TRBJ2-1,CASSPRTSGRNEQFF,TGTGCCAGCAGCCCTCGGACTAGCGGGAGAAATGAGCAGTTCTTC
-,few,TRBV12-3/TRBV12-4,TRBJ2-3,CASSHSASTDTQYF,TGTGCCAGCAGTCACTCAGCAAGCACAGATACGCAGTATTTT
-,-,TRBV6-1,TRBJ1-2,CASSEGTWTELDYGYTF,TGTGCCAGCAGTGAAGGGACTTGGACAGAGCTGGACTATGGCTACACCTTC
TRBD2,-,TRBV20-1,TRBJ2-2,CSGLPGTGGTGELFF,TGCAGTGGGCTGCCCGGGACGGGGGGTACGGGGGAGCTGTTTTTT
-,-,TRBV7-2,TRBJ1-3,CASSWGAVSGNTIYF,TGTGCCAGCAGCTGGGGGGCCGTCTCTGGAAACACCATATATTTT
TRBD1,-,TRBV5-4,TRBJ2-5,CASTRTGGPQETQYF,TGTGCCAGCACGAGAACAGGGGGCCCCCAAGAGACCCAGTACTTC
-,-,TRBV19,TRBJ1-5,CASSAAGGPDQPQHF,TGTGCCAGTAGTGCCGCCGGGGGGCCCGATCAGCCCCAGCATTTT
-,-,TRBV6-1,TRBJ2-7,CASSESYGSLHEQYF,TGTGCCAGCAGTGAATCTTACGGGAGCCTCCACGAGCAGTACTTC
-,few,TRBV12-3/TRBV12-4,TRBJ1-1,CASGTTEAFF,TGTGCCAGCGGGACGACTGAAGCTTTCTTT
-,few,TRBV19,TRBJ1-5,CASSAGRAGRNQPQHF,TGTGCCAGTAGTGCTGGTCGCGCAGGCCGCAATCAGCCCCAGCATTTT
TRBD1,-,TRBV7-2,TRBJ1-4,CASSLSGGAWLFF,TGTGCCAGCAGCTTATCAGGGGGAGCGTGGCTGTTTTTT
TRBD1,many,TRBV7-2,TRBJ2-2,CASSKTRQGSTGELFF,TGTGCCAGCAGCAAGACCCGACAGGGATCCACCGGGGAGCTGTTTTTT
-,-,TRBV7-2,TRBJ2-1,CASNNYNEQFF,TGTGCCAGCAATAATTACAATGAGCAGTTCTTC
-,-,TRBV12-3/TRBV12-4,TRBJ1-1,CASRWGGNTEAFF,TGTGCCAGCAGGTGGGGGGGGAACACTGAAGCTTTCTTT
-,-,TRBV7-9,TRBJ1-5,CASSPTAAQPQHF,TGTGCCAGCAGCCCGACGGCAGCCCAGCCCCAGCATTTT
TRBD1,-,TRBV6-2/TRBV6-3,TRBJ1-2,CASRPYGTGNYGYTF,TGTGCCAGCAGACCATACGGGACAGGGAACTATGGCTACACCTTC
TRBD1,-,TRBV7-2,TRBJ1-6,CASSLWGTDNSPLHF,TGTGCCAGCAGCTTATGGGGGACAGATAATTCACCCCTCCACTTT
-,-,TRBV18,TRBJ2-3,CASSPASGTDTQYF,TGTGCCAGCTCACCGGCTTCGGGCACAGATACGCAGTATTTT